These 26 T cell receptor beta chains were all obtained from the same sample, sequenced in a study of cytotoxic CD8 clonotypes in ibrutinib-treated CLL (dated by TCRdb to about 2021). The method behind the library was the immunoSEQ multiplex PCR assay. As stored in TCRdb, this immuneACCESS dataset retains in-frame rearrangements with V and J assigned. A fraction of the clones does not appear; measured against another copy, unresolved V genes explain less than half of the discrepancy, and the remainder lacks a known reason. This sample is represented by 140,000 or so clones; 70% to 80% of them were singletons. Of the sample, roughly 13% falls within the top ten clones. Explained via the paper, the time point label denotes: more than 10 months on ibrutinib. The starting material was PBMCs, obtained after 12 months of ibrutinib treatment. Source of these receptors: a human donor with chronic lymphocytic leukemia.

CDR3 nucleotide sequence: TGTGCCAGCAGCTTAGCTCACAGCAAAAACATTCAGTACTTC. Translation gives CASSLAHSKNIQYF. The chain employs TRBV7-2 and TRBJ2-4; D not resolved. Germline assignment: CDR1 SGHTA and CDR2 FQGNSA. The length of the CDR3 is 14 residues. Trimming removed 0 bases from V and 3 bases from J, with 6 bases in between.

This chain links TRBV5-4 with TRBJ2-5, with 7 bases that match TRBD1. The CDR3 has 15 amino acids. V gave up 4 bases and J gave up 1 base; unmatched junction bases: 7. CDR1 is SGHNT and CDR2 is YYREEE in the germline V gene (reference sequence). The CDR3 loop reads CASSTGQAFQETQYF. CDR3 bases: TGTGCCAGCAGCACCGGACAGGCCTTCCAAGAGACCCAGTACTTC.

The chain couples TRBV9 to TRBJ2-1; D may correspond to TRBD1 or TRBD2 (5 bases each). This CDR3 region has 14 residues. Germline V gene data show CDR1 as SGDLS and CDR2 as YYNGEE. Trimming cost V 0 bases and J 9 bases, with 13 bases left between them. For the CDR3, the DNA is TGTGCCAGCAGCGTAGCTGGGGGAGTCGGTGAGCAGTTCTTC. This gives the protein CASSVAGGVGEQFF.

The chain links TRBV27 to TRBJ2-5; D uncertain. The germline V gene encodes CDR1 MNHEY and CDR2 SMNVEV (reference sequence). Trimming left V 3 bases short and J 4 bases short, with 6 bases between. The CDR3 totals 12 residues. The DNA of the CDR3 is TGTGCCAGCAGTTTTTCGGGAGAGACCCAGTACTTC. It translates to CASSFSGETQYF.

The chain uses TRBV15 and TRBJ2-7; 13 bases align to TRBD2. The CDR3 runs 15 residues. The V gene's germline CDR1 is LNHNV and CDR2 YYDKDF (reference sequence). Trimming at V came to 4 bases and at J to 6 bases, leaving 6 bases not matched to a gene. The chain's CDR3 is CATSTRLAGGIEQYF. In DNA form, the CDR3 reads TGTGCCACCAGCACCCGACTAGCGGGAGGCATCGAGCAGTACTTC. The entire variable domain, with the rest obtained from reference TRBV15 and TRBJ2-7, is as follows: DAMVIQNPRYQVTQFGKPVTLSCSQTLNHNVMYWYQQKSSQAPKLLFHYYDKDFNNEADTPDNFQSRRPNTSFCFLDIRSPGLGDTAMYLCATSTRLAGGIEQYFGPGTRLTVT.

The CDR3: CASSPMASGTSVPSGANVLTF. The CDR3 DNA is TGTGCCAGCTCACCAATGGCGTCCGGGACTAGCGTACCATCTGGGGCCAACGTCCTGACTTTC. The chain links TRBV18 to TRBJ2-6; 10 nucleotides match TRBD2. V shed 2 bases, J shed 1 base, and the junction held 14 bases outside the gene matches. CDR1 KGHSH and CDR2 LQKENI come from the germline V gene. CDR3 length equals 21 residues.

The chain couples TRBV2 to TRBJ2-1; 11 nucleotides agree with TRBD2. This CDR3 spans 16 amino acids. Germline V gene data show CDR1 as SNHLY and CDR2 as FYNNEI. Trimming took 5 bases from V and 7 from J; bases not matched to a gene: 10. CDR3 amino acids: CASSLTGTSGSNEQFF. CDR3 DNA: TGTGCCAGCAGTCTTACCGGGACTAGCGGTTCGAATGAGCAGTTCTTC.

The V and J genes are TRBV7-3 and TRBJ2-7; a possible D gene is TRBD1 (6 bases). Germline V gene sequence: CDR1 SGHTA, CDR2 FQGTGA. The CDR3 is 14 residues long. V was pared by 5 bases and J by 5 bases, with 16 bases between. The CDR3 region has the DNA TGTGCCAGCAGCCCCGGTGGCAGGGGCAACGAGCAGTACTTC. Amino acids: CASSPGGRGNEQYF.

The count of this clone is one. The V and J genes are TRBV6-5 and TRBJ2-5, with 8 positions matching TRBD1. Germline CDR1 reads MNHEY; CDR2 reads SVGAGI. The CDR3 totals 14 residues. V was clipped by 1 base and J by 2 bases; unmatched bases: 0. The CDR3 coding sequence is TGTGCCAGCAGTTACTGGGACAGGCAAGAGACCCAGTACTTC. Translation gives CASSYWDRQETQYF.

This clone was counted once. The V gene is TRBV10-1, the J gene TRBJ2-2; 7 nucleotides match TRBD2. The length of the CDR3 is 16 residues. Per the germline V gene, CDR1 is WNHNN and CDR2 is SYGVQD (reference sequence). With V trimmed by 6 bases and J by 5 bases, 12 bases remained unmatched. The CDR3 sequence: CASRRAGLLGTGELFF. The CDR3 nucleotides are TGCGCCAGCAGGAGAGCGGGACTACTAGGGACCGGGGAGCTGTTTTTT.

This chain joins TRBV5-5 and TRBJ1-1, with D perhaps TRBD1 (5 bases). V lost 5 bases to trimming and J lost 0 bases, with 14 bases between them. Per germline, CDR1 SGHKS and CDR2 YYEKEE (reference sequence). The CDR3 covers 15 residues. The CDR3 coding sequence is TGTGCCAGCAGTACACCGGGACCGATGAACACTGAAGCTTTCTTT. It specifies CASSTPGPMNTEAFF.

This sequence joins TRBV19 and TRBJ1-5; TRBD1 matches at 9 bases. Germline V lookup: CDR1 LNHDA, CDR2 SQIVND (reference sequence). Trimming took 8 bases from V and 7 from J; bases not matched to a gene: 9. This CDR3 comprises 14 residues. CDR3 DNA sequence: TGTGCCAGTGGGCAACAGGGGGCGAGCCAGCCCCAGCATTTT. The encoded protein is CASGQQGASQPQHF.

The chain is built from TRBV7-9 and TRBJ2-7; D not certain. V was clipped by 4 bases and J by 5 bases, with 27 bases between them. The CDR3 extends over 18 amino acids. Germline V gene lookup returns CDR1 SEHNR and CDR2 FQNEAQ (reference sequence). For the CDR3, the DNA is TGTGCCAGCAGCTCCCCTCCGGGTCCAAGCAAGAGGATCCACGAGCAGTACTTC. It translates to CASSSPPGPSKRIHEQYF. The complete variable domain, with remaining parts taken from reference TRBV7-9 and TRBJ2-7, reads DTGVSQNPRHKITKRGQNVTFRCDPISEHNRLYWYRQTLGQGPEFLTYFQNEAQLEKSRLLSDRFSAERPKGSFSTLEIQRTEQGDSAMYLCASSSPPGPSKRIHEQYFGPGTRLTVT.

This clone showed up just a few times. V usage is TRBV27 and J usage is TRBJ2-2; 8 positions match TRBD1. This CDR3 comprises 15 residues. Germline CDR1 and CDR2: MNHEY and SMNVEV (reference sequence). V lost 5 bases to trimming and J lost 4 bases; unmatched junction nucleotides: 6. CDR3 coding DNA: TGTGCCAGCAGTGTTGACAGGGGCCGCACCGGGGAGCTGTTTTTT. This codes for CASSVDRGRTGELFF.

The genes are TRBV30 and TRBJ2-7; 11 bases fit TRBD2. V lost 5 bases, J lost 3 bases, and 3 bases stayed unmatched. Germline values: CDR1 GTSNPN, CDR2 SVGIG (reference sequence). The CDR3 contains 13 residues. For the CDR3, the DNA is TGTGCCTGGGGGGGGACTAGCGGCTACGAGCAGTACTTC. As protein: CAWGGTSGYEQYF.

In its sample, this clone was seen a few times. The rearrangement uses TRBV6-6 and TRBJ2-7; the D is unclear. Trimming shortened V by 4 bases and J by 1 base, and 14 bases separated the two germline ends. There are 15 residues in the CDR3. CDR1 and CDR2 from the germline V gene are MNHNY and SVGAGI (reference sequence). CDR3 in amino acids: CASSFAVGGSYEQYF. Here the CDR3 DNA reads TGTGCCAGCAGTTTTGCTGTGGGTGGTTCCTACGAGCAGTACTTC.

This rearrangement joins TRBV15 to TRBJ2-7; a possible D gene is TRBD2 (6 bases). The germline gives CDR1 LNHNV, CDR2 YYDKDF (reference sequence). The CDR3 runs to 14 residues. V was trimmed by 0 bases and J by 9 bases, leaving 15 bases between them. The CDR3 reads CATSREEGIGLQYF. The CDR3 DNA reads as TGTGCCACCAGCAGAGAGGAGGGGATCGGCTTGCAGTACTTC.

The chain has TRBV11-2 and TRBJ2-7; D remains unclear. The CDR3 spans 13 residues. Trimming shortened V by 6 bases and J by 5 bases, and 14 bases separated the two germline ends. Germline CDR1 reads SGHAT; CDR2 reads FQNNGV. The CDR3 DNA follows: TGTGCCAGCAGATCTCTTCTCCAAAACGAGCAGTACTTC. Its translation is CASRSLLQNEQYF.

This sequence joins TRBV5-6 and TRBJ2-7, with a tentative D call TRBD1 (6 bases). The V end was cut by 4 bases, the J end by 0 bases, with 14 bases between. Germline values: CDR1 SGHDT, CDR2 YYEEEE. There are 15 residues in the CDR3. The CDR3 is CASSPIPGASYEQYF. The DNA of the CDR3 is TGTGCCAGCAGCCCAATACCAGGGGCCTCCTACGAGCAGTACTTC. Combining the CDR3 with reference TRBV5-6 and TRBJ2-7 gives the whole variable domain DAGVTQSPTHLIKTRGQQVTLRCSPKSGHDTVSWYQQALGQGPQFIFQYYEEEERQRGNFPDRFSGHQFPNYSSELNVNALLLGDSALYLCASSPIPGASYEQYFGPGTRLTVT.

V gene TRBV5-4 combines with J gene TRBJ1-1; no firm D call. V lost 4 bases to trimming and J lost 3 bases, with 10 bases between them. Germline assignment: CDR1 SGHNT and CDR2 YYREEE (reference sequence). The CDR3 is made up of 13 amino acids. CDR3 protein: CASSLSEYTEAFF. The CDR3 nucleotides are TGTGCCAGCAGCCTATCAGAATACACTGAAGCTTTCTTT.

In this sample, this clone turned up a few times. V and J are TRBV9 and TRBJ2-1, with D unclear. The CDR3 loop spans 15 amino acids. V lost 0 bases and J 5 bases, leaving 12 bases between the germline ends. The germline V gene has CDR1 SGDLS and CDR2 YYNGEE. CDR3 residues: CASSVVFSDNNEQFF. CDR3 DNA: TGTGCCAGCAGCGTAGTTTTTAGTGACAACAATGAGCAGTTCTTC.

The V gene is TRBV4-3, the J gene TRBJ2-3; 7 bases align to TRBD2. The germline V gene encodes CDR1 LGHNA and CDR2 YSLEER. Trimming at V came to 0 bases and at J to 6 bases, leaving 9 bases not matched to a gene. The CDR3 has 16 amino acids. CDR3: CASSQDVAGVSDTQYF. CDR3 bases: TGCGCCAGCAGCCAAGATGTTGCGGGAGTATCGGATACGCAGTATTTT.

This clone was counted once. CDR3 sequence (DNA): TGTGCCAGCAGCTTGATTATGGGAACAACTGAAGCTTTCTTT. This translates into CASSLIMGTTEAFF. The chain combines TRBV5-4 with TRBJ1-1; D ambiguous. This CDR3 spans 14 amino acids. Germline CDR1 SGHNT, CDR2 YYREEE (reference sequence). Trimming pared 1 base from V and 5 bases from J, leaving 12 bases between.

V is TRBV6-5 and J is TRBJ1-1; D gene uncertain. The CDR3 contains 13 residues. V lost 4 bases and J lost 4, with 10 bases in between. Germline V gene sequence: CDR1 MNHEY, CDR2 SVGAGI. In DNA form, the CDR3 reads TGTGCCAGCAGTTTCAAGGGAATCACTGAAGCTTTCTTT. This encodes CASSFKGITEAFF.

V gene TRBV7-2 combines with J gene TRBJ2-1, with 7 bases matching TRBD1. The CDR3 has 16 residues. The germline CDR1 and CDR2 sequences are SGHTA and FQGNSA. V shed 1 base, J shed 3 bases, and the junction held 6 bases outside the gene matches. CDR3 sequence (DNA): TGTGCCAGCAGCTTAGGCGGCAGGGGGAACTACAATGAGCAGTTCTTC. Translating gives CASSLGGRGNYNEQFF.

This chain connects TRBV28 to TRBJ2-7; 7 bases fit TRBD1. CDR1 and CDR2 (germline): MDHEN, SYDVKM. The CDR3 is made up of 11 amino acids. J was trimmed by 8 bases and V by 6 bases; bases with no gene match: 4. The CDR3 DNA follows: TGTGCCAGCAGCGACAGGGTTCAGCAGTACTTC. It codes for CASSDRVQQYF.